What follows are 21 T cell receptor beta chains derived from one specimen sequenced in a study of monozygotic twins with inflammatory bowel disease. TCRdb re-called the 5' RACE reads and catalogs CDR3 proteins one per entry, DNA excluded. Here the sample table reports 93,000 or so distinct CDR3 sequences. The material sequenced was blood. The receptors shown here come from a human donor with ulcerative colitis or Crohn's disease, or a healthy co-twin of an affected twin (not recorded which).

CDR3: CASSLNGALGGEQFF. The chain links TRBV12-3 or TRBV12-4 to TRBJ2-1; the D call from TCRdb, TRBD1, cannot be confirmed without DNA. This CDR3 has 15 amino acids.

The chain is built from TRBV10-3 and TRBJ2-3; the D gene TCRdb calls, TRBD2, cannot be checked with no DNA. This CDR3 contains 15 residues. Germline CDR1 and CDR2: ENHRY and SYGVKD. The CDR3 reads CAISESWGGTDTQYF.

The chain has TRBV9 and TRBJ2-7; the D call of TRBD2 rests on TCRdb alone, since no DNA is present to check it. This CDR3 comprises 17 residues. Per the germline V gene, CDR1 is SGDLS and CDR2 is YYNGEE. The CDR3 region is CASSVAPSGSRTYEQYF.

The chain couples TRBV12-3 or TRBV12-4 to TRBJ2-5; with no DNA, the TCRdb D assignment of TRBD1 cannot be verified. The CDR3 covers 17 residues. CDR3 protein: CASSPQYTGHVKETQYF.

The chain carries TRBV5-1 and TRBJ2-2. In germline, CDR1 is SGHRS, CDR2 YFSETQ. The CDR3 totals 14 residues. CDR3 region: CASSPASYTGELFF.

The chain employs TRBV7-3 and TRBJ2-1; TCRdb's assignment of TRBD2 cannot be checked, as there is no DNA. This CDR3 has 16 residues. CDR1 is SGHTA and CDR2 is FQGTGA in the germline V gene. The chain's CDR3 is CASSSRTSGARNEQFF.

The chain joins TRBV20-1 to TRBJ2-7; the TCRdb call, TRBD1, lacks DNA for checking. CDR3 length equals 15 residues. Looked up from germline, CDR1 is DFQATT and CDR2 is SNEGSKA (reference sequence). Here the CDR3 reads CSARRTRDPSYEQYF.

The chain uses TRBV29-1 and TRBJ1-1; without DNA, the TCRdb call of TRBD1 cannot be checked. Germline V gene lookup returns CDR1 SQVTM and CDR2 ANQGSEA. The CDR3 consists of 13 residues. CDR3: CSGTGHLNTEAFF.

The chain joins TRBV9 to TRBJ1-1; no DNA is available, so the TRBD1 call from TCRdb remains unchecked. Germline V gene lookup returns CDR1 SGDLS and CDR2 YYNGEE. The CDR3 length is 15 residues. The CDR3 protein is CASSARGTVNTEAFF.

V gene TRBV4-2 combines with J gene TRBJ2-3; TCRdb's D call of TRBD2 is untestable without DNA. The CDR3 contains 15 residues. The germline V gene has CDR1 LGHNA and CDR2 YNFKEQ. Here the CDR3 reads CASSQDRFGSGTQYF.

The J gene is TRBJ2-1, the V gene TRBV20-1; TCRdb outputs TRBD1, but without DNA this stays unchecked. Looked up from germline, CDR1 is DFQATT and CDR2 is SNEGSKA (reference sequence). The CDR3 extends over 13 amino acids. CDR3 protein: CSARGGGGYEQFF.

The CDR3: CASSTGRHNEKLFF. The chain carries TRBV19 and TRBJ1-4. Germline CDR1 LNHDA, CDR2 SQIVND (reference sequence). CDR3 length: 14 amino acids.

The chain couples TRBV6-2 or TRBV6-3 to TRBJ2-6; the D gene TCRdb calls, TRBD1, cannot be checked with no DNA. The CDR3 runs 15 residues. Per germline, CDR1 MNHEY and CDR2 SVGEGT. This chain's CDR3 is CASRRTVSGANVLTF.

This chain links TRBV5-1 with TRBJ2-7. The CDR3 runs 16 residues. Germline-derived CDR1 and CDR2 are SGHRS and YFSETQ. CDR3 in amino acids: CASSSSKVTQGYKQYF. The whole variable domain, remainder taken from reference TRBV5-1 and TRBJ2-7, is KAGVTQTPRYLIKTRGQQVTLSCSPISGHRSVSWYQQTPGQGLQFLFEYFSETQRNKGNFPGRFSGRQFSNSRSEMNVSTLELGDSALYLCASSSSKVTQGYKQYFGPGTRLTVT.

The chain employs TRBV18 and TRBJ2-7. This CDR3 has 13 residues. From germline, CDR1 is KGHSH and CDR2 LQKENI. CDR3 amino acids: CASSPPSQYEQYF. The complete variable domain, with remaining parts taken from reference TRBV18 and TRBJ2-7, reads NAGVMQNPRHLVRRRGQEARLRCSPMKGHSHVYWYRQLPEEGLKFMVYLQKENIIDESGMPKERFSAEFPKEGPSILRIQQVVRGDSAAYFCASSPPSQYEQYFGPGTRLTVT.

V gene TRBV7-7 combines with J gene TRBJ2-1; the TCRdb D gene call, TRBD2, has no DNA to confirm it. From germline, CDR1 is SSHAT and CDR2 FNYEAQ (reference sequence). This CDR3 region has 15 residues. CDR3 amino acids: CASSLVSGAYNEQFF. The variable domain in full, completed from reference TRBV7-7 and TRBJ2-1, reads GAGVSQSPRYKVTKRGQDVTLRCDPISSHATLYWYQQALGQGPEFLTYFNYEAQPDKSGLPSDRFSAERPEGSISTLTIQRTEQRDSAMYRCASSLVSGAYNEQFFGPGTRLTVL.

CDR3 amino acids: CAISESSGNSPLHF. The V and J genes are TRBV10-3 and TRBJ1-6. CDR1 is ENHRY, CDR2 SYGVKD, per germline. This CDR3 has 14 amino acids.

This rearrangement joins TRBV7-2 to TRBJ1-4; the TCRdb D gene call, TRBD1, has no DNA to confirm it. The CDR3 covers 14 residues. From germline, CDR1 is SGHTA and CDR2 FQGNSA. The CDR3 sequence: CASSLGGGNEKLFF. Full variable domain (missing parts from reference TRBV7-2 and TRBJ1-4): GAGVSQSPSNKVTEKGKDVELRCDPISGHTALYWYRQSLGQGLEFLIYFQGNSAPDKSGLPSDRFSAERTGGSVSTLTIQRTQQEDSAVYLCASSLGGGNEKLFFGSGTQLSVL.

V gene TRBV25-1 combines with J gene TRBJ2-3. Germline V gene data show CDR1 as MGHDK and CDR2 as SYGVNS. The CDR3 is 13 residues long. The CDR3 is CASNGPSTDTQYF.

The chain has TRBV29-1 and TRBJ2-7. Germline CDR1 reads SQVTM; CDR2 reads ANQGSEA. CDR3 length equals 13 residues. The CDR3 sequence: CSVERYGTYEQYF.

V is TRBV29-1 and J is TRBJ2-4. CDR3 length equals 12 residues. From germline, CDR1 is SQVTM and CDR2 ANQGSEA. CDR3 amino acids: CSVGLASNIQYF.